The clone carrying this T cell receptor beta chain was seen repeatedly, ten times or more. Trimming removed 2 bases at V and 1 base at J, with 8 bases between. This CDR3 contains 13 residues. Germline CDR1 is DFQATT and CDR2 is SNEGSKA (reference sequence). The source of the sample is a study of T-cell reconstitution after alpha-beta-depleted transplantation in children. Preparation of the TCRbeta library involved a method that used unique molecular identifiers. Each CDR3 protein gets one entry after TCRdb re-called the PCR reads with MiXCR. The data show about 110,000 distinct CDR3 sequences, with around a tenth seen just once and 8% held by the top ten.

The clonotype comes from a human donor who donated a stem cell graft to a child with acute lymphoblastic leukemia. The gene calls are TRBV20-1 and TRBJ1-1; maybe TRBD1 (5 bases). The sample in question was PBMCs from the stem cell graft donor, obtained from the stem cell graft. CDR3 protein: CSARPRANTEAFF. CDR3 DNA sequence: TGCAGTGCTAGACCCAGGGCGAACACTGAAGCTTTCTTT.